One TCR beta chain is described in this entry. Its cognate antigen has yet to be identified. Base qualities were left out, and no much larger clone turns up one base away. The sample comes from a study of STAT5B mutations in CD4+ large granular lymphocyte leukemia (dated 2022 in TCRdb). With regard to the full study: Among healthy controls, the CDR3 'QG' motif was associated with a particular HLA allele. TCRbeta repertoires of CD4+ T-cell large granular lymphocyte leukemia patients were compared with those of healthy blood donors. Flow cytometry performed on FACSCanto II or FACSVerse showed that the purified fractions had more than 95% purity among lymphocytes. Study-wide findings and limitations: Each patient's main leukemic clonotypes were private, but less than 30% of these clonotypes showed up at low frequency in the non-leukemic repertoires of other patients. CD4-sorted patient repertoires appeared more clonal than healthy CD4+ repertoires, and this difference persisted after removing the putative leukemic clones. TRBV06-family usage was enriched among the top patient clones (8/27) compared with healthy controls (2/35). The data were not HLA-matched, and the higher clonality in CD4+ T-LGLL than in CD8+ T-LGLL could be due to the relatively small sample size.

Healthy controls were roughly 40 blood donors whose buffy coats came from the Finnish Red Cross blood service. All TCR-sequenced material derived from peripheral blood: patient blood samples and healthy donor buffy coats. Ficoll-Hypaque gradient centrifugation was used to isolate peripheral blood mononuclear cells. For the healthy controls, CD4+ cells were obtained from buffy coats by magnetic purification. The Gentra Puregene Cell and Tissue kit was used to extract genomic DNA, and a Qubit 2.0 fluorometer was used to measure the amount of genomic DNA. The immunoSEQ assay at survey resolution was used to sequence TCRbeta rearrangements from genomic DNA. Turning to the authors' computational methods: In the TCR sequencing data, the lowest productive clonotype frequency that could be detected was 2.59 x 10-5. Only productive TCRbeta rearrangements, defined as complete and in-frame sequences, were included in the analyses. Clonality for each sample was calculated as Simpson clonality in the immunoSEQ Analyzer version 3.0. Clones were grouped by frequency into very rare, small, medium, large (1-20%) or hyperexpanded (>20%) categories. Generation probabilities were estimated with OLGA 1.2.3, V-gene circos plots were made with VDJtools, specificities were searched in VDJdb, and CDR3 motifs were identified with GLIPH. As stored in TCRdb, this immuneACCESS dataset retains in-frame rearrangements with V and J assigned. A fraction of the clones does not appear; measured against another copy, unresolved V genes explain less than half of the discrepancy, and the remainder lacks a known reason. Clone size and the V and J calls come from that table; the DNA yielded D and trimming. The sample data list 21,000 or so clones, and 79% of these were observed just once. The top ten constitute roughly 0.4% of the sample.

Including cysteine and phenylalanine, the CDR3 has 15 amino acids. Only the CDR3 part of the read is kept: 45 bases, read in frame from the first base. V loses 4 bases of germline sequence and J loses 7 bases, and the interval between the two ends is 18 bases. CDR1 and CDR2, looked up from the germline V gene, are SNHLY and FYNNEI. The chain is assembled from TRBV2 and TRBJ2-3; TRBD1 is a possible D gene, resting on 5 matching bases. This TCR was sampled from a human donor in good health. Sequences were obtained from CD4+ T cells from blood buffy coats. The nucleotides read TGTGCCAGCAGTGGGACACTGCCGTGGGCTAATACGCAGTATTTT. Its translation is CASSGTLPWANTQYF. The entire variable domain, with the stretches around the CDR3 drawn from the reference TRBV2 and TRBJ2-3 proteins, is EPEVTQTPSHQVTQMGQEVILRCVPISNHLYFYWYRQILGQKVEFLVSFYNNEISEKSEIFDDQFSVERPDGSNFTLKIRSTKLEDSAMYFCASSGTLPWANTQYFGPGTRLTVL.